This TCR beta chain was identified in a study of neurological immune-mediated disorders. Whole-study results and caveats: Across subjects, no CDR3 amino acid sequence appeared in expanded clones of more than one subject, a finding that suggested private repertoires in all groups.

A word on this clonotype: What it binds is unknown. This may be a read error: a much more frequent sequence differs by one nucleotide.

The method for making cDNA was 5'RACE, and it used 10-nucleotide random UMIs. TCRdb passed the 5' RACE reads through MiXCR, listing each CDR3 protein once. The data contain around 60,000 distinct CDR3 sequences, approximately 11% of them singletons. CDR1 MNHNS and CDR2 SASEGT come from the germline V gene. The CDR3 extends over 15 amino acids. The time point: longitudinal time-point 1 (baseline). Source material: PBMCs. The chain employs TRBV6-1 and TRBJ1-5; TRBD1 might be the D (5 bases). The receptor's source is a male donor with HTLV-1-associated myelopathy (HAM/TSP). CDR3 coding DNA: TGTGCCAGCTTGGGGGAGGGGATTAGCAATCGGCCCCAGCATTTT. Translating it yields CASLGEGISNRPQHF.